Below, 26 T cell receptor beta chains from the same sample are listed, as sequenced in a study of tumor and adjacent non-tumor tissue in lung cancer. This sample's RNA came from whole unsorted tissue. This non-tumor lung sample came from over 3 cm beyond the tumor edge. TCRbeta libraries were built with three rounds of nested PCR, modified from ARM-PCR. TCRdb reanalysed the multiplex PCR reads using MiXCR and keeps one entry per CDR3 protein. The table has roughly 43,000 distinct CDR3 sequences, 60% seen once. Sequencing was performed on distant non-tumor lung tissue. All receptors derive from a man aged 50 to 60 with non-small cell lung cancer.

This chain connects TRBV5-5 to TRBJ1-5; D call uncertain. Trimming removed 8 bases at V and 1 base at J, with 13 bases between. Germline V lookup: CDR1 SGHKS, CDR2 YYEKEE (reference sequence). The CDR3 extends over 14 amino acids. CDR3: CASSPTISNQPQHF. The CDR3 DNA reads TGTGCCAGTAGCCCTACCATCAGCAATCAGCCCCAGCATTTT. Drawing the rest from reference TRBV5-5 and TRBJ1-5, the complete variable domain is DAGVTQSPTHLIKTRGQQVTLRCSPISGHKSVSWYQQVLGQGPQFIFQYYEKEERGRGNFPDRFSARQFPNYSSELNVNALLLGDSALYLCASSPTISNQPQHFGDGTRLSIL.

In this sample, this clonotype turned up once. The junction departs from germline at one end; a sequencing error may be responsible. The chain couples TRBV11-2 to TRBJ2-5; TRBD2 aligns across 15 bases. Germline-derived CDR1 and CDR2 are SGHAT and FQNNGV. This CDR3 has 18 residues. CDR3 in amino acids: CASSLPGLAGGAFMIQCF. The CDR3 bases are TGTGCCAGCAGCTTACCGGGACTAGCGGGGGGCGCGTTTATGATCCAGTGCTTC. Full variable domain (missing parts from reference TRBV11-2 and TRBJ2-5): EAGVAQSPRYKIIEKRQSVAFWCNPISGHATLYWYQQILGQGPKLLIQFQNNGVVDDSQLPKDRFSAERLKGVDSTLKIQPAKLEDSAVYLCASSLPGLAGGAFMIQCFGPGTRLLVL.

This clonotype has just a few counts. At one end, the junction sequence differs from germline, possibly due to a read error. The chain is built from TRBV11-3 and TRBJ2-1; a weak D match, TRBD1 (6 bases). From germline, CDR1 is SGHNT and CDR2 YENEEA. The length of the CDR3 is 13 residues. DNA for the CDR3: TGTGCCAACAGCGCTAGCTACAGGGATGAACAGTTCTTC. This encodes CANSASYRDEQFF.

On this clonotype: A much more abundant neighbour one base away suggests this may be a read error. The chain is built from TRBV11-2 and TRBJ2-2; possible D gene TRBD1, 8 bases. This CDR3 has 15 amino acids. Germline CDR1 SGHAT, CDR2 FQNNGV. The CDR3 DNA is TGTGCCAGCAGACGGGACAGGCAGAACAGCGGGAAGCTGTTTTTT. It encodes CASRRDRQNSGKLFF.

The rearrangement joins TRBV12-3 or TRBV12-4 to TRBJ2-1; D remains ambiguous. V was pared by 7 bases and J by 7 bases, with 8 bases between. This CDR3 spans 11 amino acids. The CDR3 region is CASTLKNEQFF. In DNA form, the CDR3 reads TGTGCCAGCACTCTGAAGAATGAGCAGTTCTTC.

This clonotype has a single count. The DNA is left out, because the CDR3 cannot be placed on it with certainty; the CDR3 is given as TCRdb lists it. The gene calls are TRBV6-5 and TRBJ2-5; TRBD1 is taken as the D call from the table, unchecked against the DNA. Germline assignment: CDR1 MNHEY and CDR2 SVGAGI. The CDR3 has 14 residues if both end residues are counted. The CDR3 sequence: CASSFGRGSETQYF.

V usage is TRBV6-2 or TRBV6-3 and J usage is TRBJ1-5, with no clear D. This CDR3 has 14 amino acids. V gave up 1 base and J gave up 6 bases, with 10 bases separating them. In germline, CDR1 is MNHEY, CDR2 SVGEGT. The CDR3 coding sequence is TGTGCCAGCAGTTACTTGATGAAACGTCAGCCCCAGCATTTT. It encodes CASSYLMKRQPQHF.

Details on this clonotype: A much larger clonotype is one base distant, so this may be a read error. J is TRBJ2-7 and V is TRBV30; D unclear. The CDR3 covers 15 residues. Per the germline V gene, CDR1 is GTSNPN and CDR2 is SVGIG (reference sequence). Trimming took 5 bases from V and 0 from J, leaving 17 bases between them. This CDR3 is CAWGPPLGFSYEQYF. The CDR3 DNA sequence: TGTGCCTGGGGTCCCCCATTGGGGTTCTCCTACGAGCAGTACTTC.

In its sample, this clonotype was seen many times. This sequence joins TRBV28 and TRBJ2-7, with D possibly TRBD1 on 9 matching bases. Germline CDR1 and CDR2: MDHEN and SYDVKM. The CDR3 is made up of 16 amino acids. With 7 bases removed from V and 4 bases from J, the gap between germline ends came to 23 bases. The CDR3: CASIRREGQGAYEQYF. CDR3 nucleotides: TGTGCCAGCATCCGCCGGGAGGGACAGGGTGCGTACGAGCAGTACTTC.

Remarks on this clonotype: This could be a read error, since a much larger clone is one nucleotide away. The chain couples TRBV6-2 or TRBV6-3 to TRBJ1-5; a possible D gene is TRBD1 (5 bases). The CDR3 loop spans 16 amino acids. CDR1 and CDR2 (germline): MNHEY, SVGEGT. The CDR3 loop reads CVSSYVDGGKNQPQHF. CDR3 in DNA: TGTGTCAGCAGTTACGTGGACGGGGGGAAGAATCAGCCCCAGCATTTT.

The chain couples TRBV20-1 to TRBJ2-5; 10 nucleotides line up with TRBD2. CDR3 size: 15 residues. Germline V lookup: CDR1 DFQATT, CDR2 SNEGSKA (reference sequence). V shed 0 bases, J shed 6 bases, and the junction held 7 bases outside the gene matches. The CDR3 coding sequence is TGCAGTGCTAGAGATCTCGGGACTAGCGTGCAGACCCAGTACTTC. Amino acids: CSARDLGTSVQTQYF.

The chain recombines TRBV4-1 with TRBJ2-5; no definite D call. CDR1 and CDR2 (germline): MGHRA, YSYEKL. The CDR3 runs to 14 residues. V was trimmed by 1 base and J by 6 bases, leaving 12 bases between them. The CDR3 sequence: CASSQALFEKTQYF. DNA of the CDR3: TGCGCCAGCAGCCAAGCCCTCTTCGAGAAGACCCAGTACTTC.

As to this clonotype: An end of the junction does not agree with germline; a read error may underlie this. The rearrangement uses TRBV12-3 or TRBV12-4 and TRBJ1-2; D may be TRBD1 (5 bases). This CDR3 spans 12 amino acids. The CDR3, as DNA: TGTGCCGGCAGCCGGACAAGGGATGACTACACCTTC. Translating gives CAGSRTRDDYTF.

This clonotype was found many times. The gene calls are TRBV2 and TRBJ2-6; 8 nucleotides line up with TRBD1. The junction had 2 bases not matched to a gene; V was cut back by 9 bases and J by 1 base. Germline V gene data show CDR1 as SNHLY and CDR2 as FYNNEI. The CDR3 spans 14 residues. For the CDR3, the DNA is TGTGCCAGTGGACAGGGATCTGGGGCCAACGTCCTGACTTTC. This encodes CASGQGSGANVLTF.

In the case of this clonotype: A junction end diverges from the germline sequence, so it may reflect a read error. The J gene is TRBJ2-7, the V gene TRBV6-2 or TRBV6-3; TRBD2 matches 8 bases. CDR3 length equals 13 residues. Germline V gene data show CDR1 as MNHEY and CDR2 as SVGEGT. CDR3 sequence: CASSYGRWRGAQF. The CDR3 DNA is TGTGCCAGCAGTTACGGGCGGTGGCGGGGGGCCCAATTC.

For this clonotype: The germline gene is not matched at one end of the junction; a read error may be the cause. The chain is built from TRBV29-1 and TRBJ2-7; 8 positions agree with TRBD1. Germline V gene lookup returns CDR1 SQVTM and CDR2 ANQGSEA. The CDR3 is 12 amino acids. The CDR3 loop reads CSVGDRPYEQYF. CDR3 in DNA: TGCAGCGTTGGGGACAGGCCCTACGAGCAATACTTC.

This chain uses TRBV29-1 with TRBJ2-1, with D unresolved. Germline V gene data show CDR1 as SQVTM and CDR2 as ANQGSEA. V lost 3 bases to trimming and J lost 9 bases, with 12 bases between them. This CDR3 contains 12 residues. The DNA for the CDR3 is TGCAGCGTTGAGTCTATGGGAACTGAGCAGTTCTTC. Translation gives CSVESMGTEQFF.

Details on this clonotype: The conserved phenylalanine or tryptophan normally closing the CDR3 is absent here, so this likely arose from a read error. The chain uses TRBV6-1 and TRBJ2-3, with a possible D match to TRBD1 (6 bases). V lost 4 bases, J lost 2 bases, and 7 bases lay in between. The germline gives CDR1 MNHNS, CDR2 SASEGT. CDR3 length: 13 residues. The CDR3 loop is CASSGQDTDTQYL. CDR3 nucleotides: TGTGCCAGCAGTGGACAGGACACAGATACGCAGTATCTT.

This clonotype was picked up many times. This chain joins TRBV28 and TRBJ2-1, with TRBD1 matching over 10 bases. V lost 4 bases, J lost 4 bases, and 4 bases stayed unmatched. This CDR3 is 15 amino acids long. Germline CDR1 reads MDHEN; CDR2 reads SYDVKM. The CDR3 spells CASSWGQGHYNEQFF. The CDR3 coding sequence is TGTGCCAGCAGTTGGGGACAGGGGCATTACAATGAGCAGTTCTTC.

Details on this clonotype: Relative to the germline gene, one junction end is altered; a read error may explain this. This sequence joins TRBV11-2 and TRBJ2-5; no firm D call. Germline CDR1 reads SGHAT; CDR2 reads FQNNGV. CDR3 size: 13 residues. The CDR3 sequence is CASSKGTQETHYF. The CDR3 DNA sequence: TGTGCCAGCAGCAAAGGCACGCAAGAGACCCACTACTTC.

In its sample, this clonotype is medium-sized. The chain couples TRBV5-4 to TRBJ2-2, with TRBD2 identical over 7 bases. This CDR3 has 15 amino acids. J lost 1 base, V lost 3 bases, and 3 bases had no gene match. Germline CDR1 and CDR2: SGHNT and YYREEE (reference sequence). The CDR3 DNA follows: TGTGCCAGCAGCTACGGGACTATGAACACCGGGGAGCTGTTTTTT. It encodes CASSYGTMNTGELFF.

The V call is TRBV11-2, the J call TRBJ2-7, with 8 bases aligning to TRBD1. This CDR3 comprises 16 residues. The V segment lost 1 base and the J segment 9 bases; nucleotides outside the gene matches: 14. Germline CDR1 SGHAT, CDR2 FQNNGV. CDR3 sequence reads: CASSLALPGQASMQYF. DNA of the CDR3: TGTGCCAGCAGCTTAGCCCTCCCGGGACAGGCTTCGATGCAGTACTTC.

On this clonotype itself: In this CDR3 the conserved last residue, phenylalanine or tryptophan, is missing, so a read error is likely. This chain links TRBV11-1 with TRBJ2-7, with 9 nucleotides matching TRBD1. Looked up from germline, CDR1 is SGHAT and CDR2 is FQDESV (reference sequence). The CDR3 has 15 residues. V lost 7 bases to trimming and J lost 2 bases; unmatched junction nucleotides: 9. The CDR3 DNA sequence: TGTGCCAGCACTCAGGACAGGGGTTTCCCCTACGAGCAGTACATC. Translated, it gives CASTQDRGFPYEQYI.

The chain recombines TRBV2 with TRBJ2-7, with unresolved D. Trimming cost V 7 bases and J 3 bases, with 13 bases left between them. The CDR3 runs 13 residues. Germline V gives CDR1 SNHLY, CDR2 FYNNEI. This chain's CDR3 is CASTSRRNYEQYF. CDR3 nucleotides: TGTGCCAGCACTTCGAGGCGGAACTACGAGCAGTACTTC. The variable domain in full, completed from reference TRBV2 and TRBJ2-7, reads EPEVTQTPSHQVTQMGQEVILRCVPISNHLYFYWYRQILGQKVEFLVSFYNNEISEKSEIFDDQFSVERPDGSNFTLKIRSTKLEDSAMYFCASTSRRNYEQYFGPGTRLTVT.

The chain is built from TRBV27 and TRBJ2-7, with TRBD1 as a possible D gene (5 bases). Germline V gene sequence: CDR1 MNHEY, CDR2 SMNVEV (reference sequence). This CDR3 comprises 14 residues. The ends were cut back, 5 bases at V and 0 bases at J, with 11 bases in the middle. The DNA for the CDR3 is TGTGCCAGCAGTGGTCAGGGATCCTCCTACGAGCAGTACTTC. Translated: CASSGQGSSYEQYF.

This clonotype is classed as medium-sized. This chain joins TRBV6-1 and TRBJ2-3; D gene uncertain. Trimming pared 5 bases from V and 4 bases from J, leaving 4 bases between. The CDR3 covers 11 residues. CDR1 and CDR2 (germline): MNHNS, SASEGT. This chain's CDR3 is CASSPSDTQYF. The CDR3 region has the DNA TGTGCCAGCAGTCCCTCAGATACGCAGTATTTT.